This T cell receptor (beta chain) was obtained from a study of shared clonotypes between healthy human individuals. Overall study: The donors, a couple of women and a few men, were aged 18 to 49. Study-wide findings and caveats: Specimens sampled were limited to blood, with tissue repertoires likely differing.

Each cell subset's genomic DNA was divided evenly among several immunoSEQ plates. Data came from immunoSEQ multiplex PCR; TCRdb stores just in-frame clones and leaves some out. The sample contains about 600,000 clones, roughly 96% of which appear only once. Notes on this clone: Its target is not known. This sample also contains other DNA sequences that code for the same CDR3.

The naive CD8 fraction comprised CD45RO-negative cells positively selected for CCR7 and excluded terminally differentiated effector memory CD45RA+ cells. The CDR3 sequence is 15 residues long. CDR1 is MGHRA and CDR2 is YSYEKL in the germline V gene. The junction had 4 bases not matched to a gene; V was cut back by 0 bases and J by 3 bases. The gene calls are TRBV4-1 and TRBJ2-7; 8 bases agree with TRBD1. This TCR was recovered from a woman in her 30s in good health. Sequencing used naive CD8+ T cells sorted from blood. CDR3 DNA: TGCGCCAGCAGCCAAGAGGGGACAGGCTACTACGAGCAGTACTTC. Protein sequence: CASSQEGTGYYEQYF.